This is a list of T cell receptor beta chains from one sample in a study of a mutant IDH1 vaccine in newly diagnosed glioma. Antigen specificity for these receptors is unknown. Data came from immunoSEQ multiplex PCR; TCRdb stores just in-frame clones and leaves some out. The sample includes roughly 50,000 clones, more than 70% of them seen just once. This specimen was PBMCs, taken from a glioma patient whose treatment included an IDH1 peptide vaccine. The receptor set was obtained from a woman in her forties with glioma. The CDR3 runs from the conserved cysteine through the conserved F or W. A D gene is named only where the DNA matches it firmly. A row's size may be missing; if present it is once, few, many or a size class.

V gene	J gene	D gene	clone size	CDR3 protein	CDR3 DNA
TRBV5-1	TRBJ2-7	NA	NA	CASSLRGDNSHEQYF	TGCGCCAGCAGCTTGAGGGGGGATAACTCCCACGAGCAGTACTTC
TRBV2	TRBJ2-7	NA	NA	CASSASRGYEQYF	TGTGCCAGCAGCGCCAGCAGGGGATACGAGCAGTACTTC
TRBV9	TRBJ1-2	NA	once	CASSPTGGLYGYTF	TGTGCCAGCAGCCCAACTGGGGGGCTCTATGGCTACACCTTC
TRBV11-2	TRBJ1-1	NA	NA	CASSLIPPGGAFF	TGTGCCAGCAGCTTAATACCCCCCGGAGGAGCTTTCTTT
TRBV6-1	TRBJ1-1	NA	NA	CASRVESGGATEAFF	TGTGCCAGCAGGGTTGAAAGTGGGGGGGCCACTGAAGCTTTCTTT
TRBV5-4	TRBJ1-1	TRBD1	NA	CASSAGQGASNTEAFF	TGTGCCAGCAGCGCGGGACAGGGGGCCTCTAACACTGAAGCTTTCTTT
TRBV10-3	TRBJ1-1	TRBD1	NA	CAAGTGNTEAFF	TGTGCCGCCGGGACAGGGAACACTGAAGCTTTCTTT
TRBV4-3	TRBJ1-4	TRBD1	NA	CASSPGGPSTNEKLFF	TGCGCCAGCAGCCCAGGGGGTCCCTCAACTAATGAAAAACTGTTTTTT
TRBV6-1	TRBJ1-2	NA	NA	CASSEERGYGYTF	TGTGCCAGCAGTGAAGAACGGGGCTATGGCTACACCTTC
TRBV20-1	TRBJ2-1	NA	NA	CSARLIYEQFF	TGCAGTGCTAGACTAATCTATGAGCAGTTCTTC
TRBV19	TRBJ1-2	NA	NA	CASSIDSPVGYTF	TGTGCCAGTAGTATAGATAGCCCAGTCGGCTACACCTTC
TRBV2	TRBJ2-1	NA	NA	CASSDMGGSYNEQFF	TGTGCCAGCAGTGATATGGGGGGCTCCTACAATGAGCAGTTCTTC